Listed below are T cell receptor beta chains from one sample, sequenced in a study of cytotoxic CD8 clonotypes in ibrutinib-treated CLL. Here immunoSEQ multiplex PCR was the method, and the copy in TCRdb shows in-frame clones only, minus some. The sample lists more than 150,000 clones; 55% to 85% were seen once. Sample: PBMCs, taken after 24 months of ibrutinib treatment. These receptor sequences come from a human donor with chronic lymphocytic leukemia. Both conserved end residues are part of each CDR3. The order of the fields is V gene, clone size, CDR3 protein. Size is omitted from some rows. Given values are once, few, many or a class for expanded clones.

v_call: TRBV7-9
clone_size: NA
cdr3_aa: CASSSTWAHEQFF

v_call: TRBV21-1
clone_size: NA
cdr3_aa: CASSKVERECSYEQYF

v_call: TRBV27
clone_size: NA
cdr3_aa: CASSPRDESTEAFF

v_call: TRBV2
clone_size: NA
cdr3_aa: CARGKVTDTQYF

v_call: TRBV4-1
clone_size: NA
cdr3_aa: CASSPGQGDLRDTEAFF

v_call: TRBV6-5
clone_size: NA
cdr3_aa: CASSYSQMGTNYGYTF

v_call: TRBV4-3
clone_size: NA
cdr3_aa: CASSQDLISPGLSYNEQFF

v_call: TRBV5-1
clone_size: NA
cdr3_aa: CASSLDGRSTGGAKNTEAFF

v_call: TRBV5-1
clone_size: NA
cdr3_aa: CASSSSGATYSYEQYF

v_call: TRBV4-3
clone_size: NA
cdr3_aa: CASSQDFRSFEQYF

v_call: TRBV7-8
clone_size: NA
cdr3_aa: CASGTGRTDTQYF

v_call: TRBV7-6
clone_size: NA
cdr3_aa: CASSLVAYEQYF

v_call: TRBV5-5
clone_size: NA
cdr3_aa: CASSNGTGIRLSRGYTF

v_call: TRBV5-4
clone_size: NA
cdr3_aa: CASSLASGRAYNEQFF

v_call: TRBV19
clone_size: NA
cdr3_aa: CASSMTKGQSNQPQHF

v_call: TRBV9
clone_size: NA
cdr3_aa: CASSVGIAGVPDTGELFF

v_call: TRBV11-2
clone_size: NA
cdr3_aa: CASSTGTAQETQYF

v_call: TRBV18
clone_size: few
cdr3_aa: CASSPGDIYYADTQYF

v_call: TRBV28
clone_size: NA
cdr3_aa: CASRAALGSYEQYF

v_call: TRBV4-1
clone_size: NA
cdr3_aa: CASSQTGTSPITDTQYF

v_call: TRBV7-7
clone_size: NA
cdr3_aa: CASSLSRGSYNEQFF

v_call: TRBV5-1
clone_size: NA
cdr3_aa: CASSWGAGETQYF

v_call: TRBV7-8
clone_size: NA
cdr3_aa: CASSAGTAWDNEQFF

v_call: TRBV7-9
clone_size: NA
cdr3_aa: CASSREGRQPQHF

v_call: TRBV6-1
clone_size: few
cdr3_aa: CASSELAYEQYF

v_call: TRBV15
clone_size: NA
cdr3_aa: CATSREVATYNEQFF

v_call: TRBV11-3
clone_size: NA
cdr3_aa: CASSLETPYNEQFF

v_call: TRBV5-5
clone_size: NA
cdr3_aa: CASSLRDRLTYEQYF

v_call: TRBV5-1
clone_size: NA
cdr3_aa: CASSVTSSSTDTQYF

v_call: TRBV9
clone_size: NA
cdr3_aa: CASSAELAGGPGETQYF

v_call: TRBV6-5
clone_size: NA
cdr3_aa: CASSGSASGRNEQFF

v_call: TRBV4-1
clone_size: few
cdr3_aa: CASSQGVASGTYEQYF

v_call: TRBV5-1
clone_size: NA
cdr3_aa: CASNPGSWVNTEAFF

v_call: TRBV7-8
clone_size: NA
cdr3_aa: CASSLRGYPNEKLFF

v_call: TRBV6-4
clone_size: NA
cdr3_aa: CASSAQGSDQPQHF

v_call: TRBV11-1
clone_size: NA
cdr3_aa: CASSPWGENPYEQYF

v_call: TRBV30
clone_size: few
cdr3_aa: CAWSTRTDSEQYF

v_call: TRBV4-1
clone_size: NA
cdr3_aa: CASSRYQPQHF

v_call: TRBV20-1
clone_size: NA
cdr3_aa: CSGSNYEQYF

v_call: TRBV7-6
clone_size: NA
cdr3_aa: CASSEAGGTDTQYF

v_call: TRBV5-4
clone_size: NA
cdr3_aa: CASSLEGFGTDTQYF

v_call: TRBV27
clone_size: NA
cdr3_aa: CASSFKGRYGYTF